The clone carrying this TCR beta chain was detected a few times. Its antigen remains unknown. V dropped 5 bases and J dropped 0 bases, with 18 bases sitting between them. The CDR3 runs to 17 residues. A second PCR of roughly 7 to 11 cycles used a sample-barcoded 5' primer and a J-beta primer mix. With 12 random nucleotides, a template-switch adaptor tagged each individual cDNA molecule. One entry per CDR3 protein, called by TCRdb with MiXCR from the 5' RACE reads. The table shows approximately 800,000 distinct CDR3 sequences, with under 40% occurring only once. These data come from a study of blood T cells in healthy people across ages. Findings and limits, study-wide: Because sorting was not performed, PBMCs prevented conclusive naive versus antigen-experienced comparison.

Donors gave 9 to 10 milliliters of peripheral blood apiece. This chain uses TRBV12-3 or TRBV12-4 with TRBJ2-3, with a tentative D call TRBD1 (6 bases). The sample consisted of blood. The origin of this receptor is a man aged 18 to 29 in good health. The CDR3 coding sequence is TGTGCCAGCAGTCCCCACCCCGCAGGGGCGAGCACAGATACGCAGTATTTT. Amino acids: CASSPHPAGASTDTQYF.